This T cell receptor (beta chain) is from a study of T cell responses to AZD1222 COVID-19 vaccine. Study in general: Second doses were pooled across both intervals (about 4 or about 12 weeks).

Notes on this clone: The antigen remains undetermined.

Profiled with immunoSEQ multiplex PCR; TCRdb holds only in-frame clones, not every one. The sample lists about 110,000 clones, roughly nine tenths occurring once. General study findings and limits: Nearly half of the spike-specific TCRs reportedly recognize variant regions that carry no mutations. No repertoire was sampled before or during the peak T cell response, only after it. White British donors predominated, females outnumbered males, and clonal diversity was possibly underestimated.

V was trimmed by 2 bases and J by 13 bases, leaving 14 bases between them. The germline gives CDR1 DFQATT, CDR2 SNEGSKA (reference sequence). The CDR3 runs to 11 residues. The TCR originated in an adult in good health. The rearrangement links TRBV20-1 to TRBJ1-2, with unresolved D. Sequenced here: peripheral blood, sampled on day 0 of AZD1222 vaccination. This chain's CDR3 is CSARPYEEGTF. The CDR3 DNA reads TGCAGTGCTAGACCATACGAAGAAGGCACCTTC.